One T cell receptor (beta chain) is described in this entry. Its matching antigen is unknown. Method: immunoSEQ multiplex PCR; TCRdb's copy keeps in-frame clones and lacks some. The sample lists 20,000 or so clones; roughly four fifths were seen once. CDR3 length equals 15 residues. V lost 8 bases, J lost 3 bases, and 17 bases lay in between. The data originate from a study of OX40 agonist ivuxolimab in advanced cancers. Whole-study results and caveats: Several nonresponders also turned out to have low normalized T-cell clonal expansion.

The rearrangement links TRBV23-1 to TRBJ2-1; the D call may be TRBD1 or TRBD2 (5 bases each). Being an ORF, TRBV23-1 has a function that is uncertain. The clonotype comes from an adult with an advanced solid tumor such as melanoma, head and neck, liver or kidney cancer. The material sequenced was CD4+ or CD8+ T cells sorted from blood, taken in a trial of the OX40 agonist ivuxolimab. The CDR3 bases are TGCGCCAGCTTTGCCAAACGGGACCACTACAATGAGCAGTTCTTC. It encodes CASFAKRDHYNEQFF.